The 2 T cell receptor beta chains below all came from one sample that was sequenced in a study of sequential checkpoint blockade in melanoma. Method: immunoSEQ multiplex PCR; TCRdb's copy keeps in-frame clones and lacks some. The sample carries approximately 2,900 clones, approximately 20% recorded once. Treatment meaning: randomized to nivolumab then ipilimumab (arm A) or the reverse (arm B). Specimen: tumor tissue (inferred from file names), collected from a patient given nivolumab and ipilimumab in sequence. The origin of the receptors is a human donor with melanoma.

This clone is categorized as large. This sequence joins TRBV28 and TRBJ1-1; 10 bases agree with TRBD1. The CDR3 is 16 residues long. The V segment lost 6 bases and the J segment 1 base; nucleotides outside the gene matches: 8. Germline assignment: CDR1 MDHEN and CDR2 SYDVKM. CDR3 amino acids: CASSAMGQGKNTEAFF. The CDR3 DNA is TGTGCCAGCAGCGCCATGGGACAGGGGAAGAACACTGAAGCTTTCTTT.

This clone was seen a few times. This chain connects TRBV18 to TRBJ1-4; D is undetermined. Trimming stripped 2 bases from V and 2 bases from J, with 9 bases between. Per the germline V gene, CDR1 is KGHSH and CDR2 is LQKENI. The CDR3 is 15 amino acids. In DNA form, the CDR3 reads TGTGCCAGCTCACCAATAGGCGTCACTAATGAAAAACTGTTTTTT. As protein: CASSPIGVTNEKLFF.